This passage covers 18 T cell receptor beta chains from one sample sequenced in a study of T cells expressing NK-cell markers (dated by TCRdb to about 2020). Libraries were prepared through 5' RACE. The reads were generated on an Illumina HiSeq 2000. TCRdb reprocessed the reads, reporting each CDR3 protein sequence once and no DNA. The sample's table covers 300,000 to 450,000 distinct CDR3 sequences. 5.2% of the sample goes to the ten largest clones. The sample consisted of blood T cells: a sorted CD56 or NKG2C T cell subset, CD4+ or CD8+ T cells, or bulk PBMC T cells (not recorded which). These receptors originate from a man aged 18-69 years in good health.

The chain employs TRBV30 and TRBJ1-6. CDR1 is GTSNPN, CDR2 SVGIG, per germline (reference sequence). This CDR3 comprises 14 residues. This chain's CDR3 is CATRGSSYNSPLHF.

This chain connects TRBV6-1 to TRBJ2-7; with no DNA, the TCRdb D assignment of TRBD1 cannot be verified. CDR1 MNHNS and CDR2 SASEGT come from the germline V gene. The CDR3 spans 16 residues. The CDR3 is CASSPQPGQGFYEQYF.

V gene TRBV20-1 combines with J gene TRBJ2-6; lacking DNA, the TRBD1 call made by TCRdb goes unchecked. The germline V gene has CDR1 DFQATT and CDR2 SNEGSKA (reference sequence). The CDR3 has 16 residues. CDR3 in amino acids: CSATLGADAGANVLTF.

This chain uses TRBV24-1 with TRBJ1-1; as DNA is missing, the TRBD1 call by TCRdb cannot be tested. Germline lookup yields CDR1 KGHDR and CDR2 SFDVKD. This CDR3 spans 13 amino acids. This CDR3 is CATSRSGGTEAFF.

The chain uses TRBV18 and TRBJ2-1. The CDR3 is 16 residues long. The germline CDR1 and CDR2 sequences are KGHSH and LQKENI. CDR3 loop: CASSPSLASSYNEQFF.

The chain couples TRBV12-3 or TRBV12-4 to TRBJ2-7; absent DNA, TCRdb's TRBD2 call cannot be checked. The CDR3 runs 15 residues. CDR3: CASSLGGGGAYEQYF.

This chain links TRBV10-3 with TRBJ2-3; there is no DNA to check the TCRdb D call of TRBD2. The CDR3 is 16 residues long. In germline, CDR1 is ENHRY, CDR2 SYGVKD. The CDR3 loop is CAISERLATATDTQYF.

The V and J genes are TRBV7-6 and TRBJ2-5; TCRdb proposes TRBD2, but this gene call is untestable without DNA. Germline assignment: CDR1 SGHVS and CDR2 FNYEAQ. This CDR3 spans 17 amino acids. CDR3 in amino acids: CASSPVPSGGIQETQYF.

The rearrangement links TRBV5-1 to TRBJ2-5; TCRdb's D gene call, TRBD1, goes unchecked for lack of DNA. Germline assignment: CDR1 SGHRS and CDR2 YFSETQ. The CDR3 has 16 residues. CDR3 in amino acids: CASSLVQGASQETQYF.

The CDR3 reads CASGGQGAIARFSYEQYF. The chain uses TRBV5-6 and TRBJ2-7; TCRdb's assignment of TRBD1 cannot be checked, as there is no DNA. Germline V gene lookup returns CDR1 SGHDT and CDR2 YYEEEE. This CDR3 is built from 18 residues. Based on the CDR3 plus reference TRBV5-6 and TRBJ2-7, the full variable domain is DAGVTQSPTHLIKTRGQQVTLRCSPKSGHDTVSWYQQALGQGPQFIFQYYEEEERQRGNFPDRFSGHQFPNYSSELNVNALLLGDSALYLCASGGQGAIARFSYEQYFGPGTRLTVT.

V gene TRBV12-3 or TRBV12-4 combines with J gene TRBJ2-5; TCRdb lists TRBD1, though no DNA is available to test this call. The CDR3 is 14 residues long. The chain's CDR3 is CASRTGLYQETQYF.

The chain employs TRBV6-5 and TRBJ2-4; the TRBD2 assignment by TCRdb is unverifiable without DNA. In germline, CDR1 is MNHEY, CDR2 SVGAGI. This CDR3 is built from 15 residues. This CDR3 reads CASSYSLGGVNIQYF.

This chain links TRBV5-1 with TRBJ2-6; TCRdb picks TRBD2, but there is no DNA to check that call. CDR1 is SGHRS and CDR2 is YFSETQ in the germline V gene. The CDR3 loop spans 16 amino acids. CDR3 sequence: CASSFSVLSGANVLTF.

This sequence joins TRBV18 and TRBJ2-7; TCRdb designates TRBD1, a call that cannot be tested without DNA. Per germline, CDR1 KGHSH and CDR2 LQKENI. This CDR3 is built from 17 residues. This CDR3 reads CASSRNQPGPTKNEQYF. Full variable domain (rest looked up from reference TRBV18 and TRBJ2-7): NAGVMQNPRHLVRRRGQEARLRCSPMKGHSHVYWYRQLPEEGLKFMVYLQKENIIDESGMPKERFSAEFPKEGPSILRIQQVVRGDSAAYFCASSRNQPGPTKNEQYFGPGTRLTVT.

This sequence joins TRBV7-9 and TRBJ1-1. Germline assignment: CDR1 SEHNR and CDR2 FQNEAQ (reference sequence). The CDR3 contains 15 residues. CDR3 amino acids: CASSDYSGRAEGAFF.

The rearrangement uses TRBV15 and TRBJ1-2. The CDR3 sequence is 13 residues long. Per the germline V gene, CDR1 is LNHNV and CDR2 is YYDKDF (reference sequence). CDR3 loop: CATAWDVRYGYTF.

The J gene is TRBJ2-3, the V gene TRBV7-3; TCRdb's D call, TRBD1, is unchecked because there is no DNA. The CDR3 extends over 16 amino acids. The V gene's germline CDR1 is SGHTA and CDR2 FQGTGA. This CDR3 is CASSPSLQAFTDTQYF.

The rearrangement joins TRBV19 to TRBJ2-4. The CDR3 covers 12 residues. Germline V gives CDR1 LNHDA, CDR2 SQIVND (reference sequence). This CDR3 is CASTEVGNIQYF.